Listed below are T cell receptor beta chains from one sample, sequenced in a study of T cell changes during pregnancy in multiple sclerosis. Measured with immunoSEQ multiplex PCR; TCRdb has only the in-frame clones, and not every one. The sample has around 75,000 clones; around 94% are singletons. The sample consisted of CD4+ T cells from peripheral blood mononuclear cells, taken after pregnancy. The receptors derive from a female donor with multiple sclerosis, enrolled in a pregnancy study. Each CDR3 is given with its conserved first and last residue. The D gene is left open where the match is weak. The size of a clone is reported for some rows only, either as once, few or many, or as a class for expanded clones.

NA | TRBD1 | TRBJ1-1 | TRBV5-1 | CASSLEGQVSTEAFF | TGCGCCAGCAGCTTGGAAGGACAGGTTAGCACTGAAGCTTTCTTT
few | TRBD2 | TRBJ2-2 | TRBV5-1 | CASSKGLEGGELFF | TGCGCCAGCAGCAAGGGACTAGAGGGCGGGGAGCTGTTTTTT
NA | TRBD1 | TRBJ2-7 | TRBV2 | CASSEAGGQVEQYF | TGTGCCAGCAGTGAAGCCGGAGGACAGGTCGAGCAGTACTTC
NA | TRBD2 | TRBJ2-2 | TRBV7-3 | CASSLTPRLAANTGELFF | TGTGCCAGCAGCTTAACACCTCGGCTAGCGGCGAACACCGGGGAGCTGTTTTTT
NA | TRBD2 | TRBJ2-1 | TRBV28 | CASSPSGRAPFF | TGTGCCAGCAGTCCCAGCGGGAGGGCCCCTTTCTTC
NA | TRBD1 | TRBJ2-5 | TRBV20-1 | CSGDREETQYF | TGCAGTGGAGACAGGGAAGAGACCCAGTACTTC
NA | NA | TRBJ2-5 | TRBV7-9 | CASSLVQYRETQYF | TGTGCCAGCAGCTTAGTGCAGTACAGGGAGACCCAGTACTTC
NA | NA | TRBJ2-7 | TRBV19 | CASSIMEGSYEQYF | TGTGCCAGTAGTATCATGGAGGGCTCCTACGAGCAGTACTTC
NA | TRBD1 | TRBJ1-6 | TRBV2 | CATGQGASSPLHF | TGTGCCACCGGACAGGGGGCCTCTTCACCCCTCCACTTT
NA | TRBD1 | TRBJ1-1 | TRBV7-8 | CASSLQDRWTEAFF | TGTGCCAGCAGCTTACAGGACAGGTGGACTGAAGCTTTCTTT
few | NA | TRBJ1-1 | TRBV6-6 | CASSYPDSNTEAFF | TGTGCCAGCAGTTACCCTGACAGTAACACTGAAGCTTTCTTT
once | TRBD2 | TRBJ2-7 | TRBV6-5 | CASSYREGPYEQYF | TGTGCCAGCAGTTACCGGGAGGGCCCCTACGAGCAGTACTTC
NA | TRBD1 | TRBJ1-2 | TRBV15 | CATSRPQGARGYTF | TGTGCCACCAGCCGGCCACAGGGGGCTCGGGGCTACACCTTC
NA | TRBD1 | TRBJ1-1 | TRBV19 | CASRRPGTGLRTEAFF | TGTGCCAGTAGACGTCCCGGGACAGGCTTGAGGACTGAAGCTTTCTTT
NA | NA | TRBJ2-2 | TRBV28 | CASNREFHGELFF | TGTGCCAGCAATCGGGAGTTTCACGGGGAGCTGTTTTTT
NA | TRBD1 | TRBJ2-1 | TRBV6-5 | CASKGTGGIYNEQFF | TGTGCCAGCAAAGGGACAGGGGGAATCTACAATGAGCAGTTCTTC
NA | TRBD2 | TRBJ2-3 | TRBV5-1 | CASKASGRLGTDTQYF | TGCGCCAGCAAGGCTAGCGGGAGACTTGGCACAGATACGCAGTATTTT
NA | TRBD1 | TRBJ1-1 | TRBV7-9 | CASSPRGGASHEGVEAFF | TGTGCCAGCAGCCCACGAGGGGGCGCTAGCCACGAGGGGGTTGAAGCTTTCTTT
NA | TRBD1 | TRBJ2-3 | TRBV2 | CASRVRDRGFGDTQYF | TGTGCCAGCAGGGTGAGGGACAGGGGGTTTGGAGATACGCAGTATTTT
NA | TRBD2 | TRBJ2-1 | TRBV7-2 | CASSLSSGNNEQFF | TGTGCCAGCAGCTTGAGCAGCGGGAACAATGAGCAGTTCTTC
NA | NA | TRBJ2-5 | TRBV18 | CASSPVGAARETQYF | TGTGCCAGCTCACCTGTAGGGGCAGCTCGCGAGACCCAGTACTTC
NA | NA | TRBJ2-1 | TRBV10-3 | CATNEVSYNEQFF | TGTGCCACAAACGAAGTTAGCTACAATGAGCAGTTCTTC
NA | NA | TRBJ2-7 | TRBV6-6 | CASSYLPGEQYF | TGTGCCAGCAGTTACCTTCCGGGCGAGCAGTACTTC
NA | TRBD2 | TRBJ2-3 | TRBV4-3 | CASSQSSTSPVDTQYF | TGCGCCAGCAGCCAATCTTCGACTAGCCCCGTGGATACGCAGTATTTT
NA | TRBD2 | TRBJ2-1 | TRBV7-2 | CASSQSPRLAGGPKFF | TGTGCCAGCAGCCAAAGCCCGAGACTAGCGGGAGGGCCAAAGTTCTTC
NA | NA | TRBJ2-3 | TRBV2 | CASSETPLFQDTQYF | TGTGCCAGCAGTGAAACACCTTTATTTCAAGATACGCAGTATTTT
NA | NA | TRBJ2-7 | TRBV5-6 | CASSLLATAYEQYF | TGTGCCAGCAGCTTGCTAGCGACCGCCTACGAGCAGTACTTC
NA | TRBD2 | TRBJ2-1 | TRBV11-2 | CASRLAGAHLYNEQFF | TGTGCCAGCAGACTAGCGGGAGCTCACCTATACAATGAGCAGTTCTTC
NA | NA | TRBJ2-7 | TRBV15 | CATGAGSYSYEQYF | TGTGCCACCGGAGCGGGTTCTTACTCCTACGAGCAGTACTTC
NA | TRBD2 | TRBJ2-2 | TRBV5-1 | CASSYPSGNGELFF | TGCGCCAGCAGCTACCCTAGCGGGAACGGGGAGCTGTTTTTT
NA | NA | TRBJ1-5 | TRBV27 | CASSFRGQPQHF | TGTGCCAGCAGTTTCAGGGGTCAGCCCCAGCATTTT
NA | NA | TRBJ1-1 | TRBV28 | CASSTHRNMNTEAFF | TGTGCCAGCAGTACCCACAGGAACATGAACACTGAAGCTTTCTTT
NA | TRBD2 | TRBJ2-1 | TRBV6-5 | CASSYGTSGAGWQFF | TGTGCCAGCAGTTACGGGACTAGCGGGGCCGGGTGGCAGTTCTTC
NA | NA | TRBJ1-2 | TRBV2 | CASNNRVLSYGYTF | TGTGCCAGCAACAACAGGGTCCTCTCCTATGGCTACACCTTC
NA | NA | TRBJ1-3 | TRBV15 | CATSRGGSGNTIYF | TGTGCCACCAGCAGAGGCGGCTCTGGAAACACCATATATTTT
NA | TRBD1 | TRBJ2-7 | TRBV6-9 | CASRWTGDTYEQYF | TGTGCCAGCAGGTGGACAGGGGATACCTACGAGCAGTACTTC
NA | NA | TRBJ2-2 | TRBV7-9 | CASSSIGVNTGELFF | TGTGCCAGCAGCTCCATAGGGGTGAACACCGGGGAGCTGTTTTTT
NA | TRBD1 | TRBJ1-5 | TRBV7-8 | CASSPGRDRNQPQHF | TGTGCCAGCAGCCCGGGCCGGGACAGAAATCAGCCCCAGCATTTT
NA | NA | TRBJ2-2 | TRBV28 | CASSILTPREFRNTGELFF | TGTGCCAGCAGTATCCTCACCCCTAGGGAGTTCAGGAACACCGGGGAGCTGTTTTTT
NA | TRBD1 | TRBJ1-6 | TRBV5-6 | CASSLMQGANSPLHF | TGTGCCAGCAGCTTAATGCAGGGGGCTAATTCACCCCTCCACTTT
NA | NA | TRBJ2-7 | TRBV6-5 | CASSIRGTVYEQYF | TGTGCCAGCAGTATCCGGGGGACCGTCTACGAGCAGTACTTC
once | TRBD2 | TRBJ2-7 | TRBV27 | CASSLGPSGPYEQYF | TGTGCCAGCAGTTTGGGGCCTAGCGGGCCCTACGAGCAGTACTTC
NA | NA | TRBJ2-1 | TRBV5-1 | CASSLGEGGPYNEQFF | TGCGCCAGCAGCTTGGGGGAGGGGGGGCCGTACAATGAGCAGTTCTTC
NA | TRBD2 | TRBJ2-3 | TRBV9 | CASSVGHASGTGTDTQYF | TGTGCCAGCAGCGTAGGTCATGCTAGCGGGACCGGGACAGATACGCAGTATTTT
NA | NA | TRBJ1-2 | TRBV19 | CATKANYGYTF | TGTGCCACAAAAGCGAACTATGGCTACACCTTC
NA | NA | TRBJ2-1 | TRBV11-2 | CASSLQGLYNEQFF | TGTGCCAGCAGCTTACAGGGATTATACAATGAGCAGTTCTTC
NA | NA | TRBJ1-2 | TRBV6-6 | CASSGGPQVYGYTF | TGTGCCAGCAGTGGCGGGCCGCAGGTCTATGGCTACACCTTC
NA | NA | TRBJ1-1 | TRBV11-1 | CASSLRRNTEAFF | TGTGCCAGCAGCTTACGGAGGAACACTGAAGCTTTCTTT
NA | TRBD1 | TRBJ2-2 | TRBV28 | CASSHGDRGTGELFF | TGTGCCAGCAGCCACGGTGACAGGGGAACCGGGGAGCTGTTTTTT
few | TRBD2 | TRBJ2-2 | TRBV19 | CASSILAGGGEGGELFF | TGTGCCAGTAGTATCCTAGCGGGAGGTGGGGAGGGCGGGGAGCTGTTTTTT
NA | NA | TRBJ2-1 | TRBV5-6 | CASSWLAETSYNEQFF | TGTGCCAGCAGCTGGCTAGCCGAGACCTCCTACAATGAGCAGTTCTTC
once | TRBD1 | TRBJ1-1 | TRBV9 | CASSETGGSNTEAFF | TGTGCCAGCAGCGAGACAGGGGGCTCGAACACTGAAGCTTTCTTT
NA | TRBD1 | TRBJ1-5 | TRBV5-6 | CASSLAGGQPQHF | TGTGCCAGCAGCTTGGCAGGGGGTCAGCCCCAGCATTTT
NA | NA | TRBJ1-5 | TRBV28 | CASSEARQITSNQPQHF | TGTGCCAGCAGCGAGGCCCGCCAGATCACGAGCAATCAGCCCCAGCATTTT
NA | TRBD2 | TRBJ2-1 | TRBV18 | CASSPLGLAVQFF | TGTGCCAGCTCACCACTAGGACTAGCGGTACAGTTCTTC